A selection of T cell receptor delta chains follows, all from one sample in a study of Vδ1+ human thymocytes. TCRdb re-processed the multiplex PCR reads via CATT. The data contain over 45,000 delta-chain clones, about 14% of them singletons. Sequenced sample: Vdelta1+ gamma-delta thymocytes from the thymus. Receptors were obtained from a girl in the first two years of life who had congenital heart surgery. CDR3s leave out the opening cysteine and the closing phenylalanine or tryptophan.

TRDV1	TRDJ1	ALGELPRDEGPYTDKLI
TRDV1	TRDJ1	ALGELHRWGIRLYTDKLI
TRDV2	TRDJ1	ACDTGWGIGPYTDKLI
TRDV1	TRDJ1	ALGERINRKGGGYTDKLI
TRDV1	TRDJ1	ALGELGYLPRGIRDKLI
TRDV1	TRDJ1	ALGEDPGGGYASDKLI
TRDV1	TRDJ1	ALGEGPSSGGSVTDKLI
TRDV1	TRDJ1	ALGELVGVLRVLGDTRTDKLI
TRDV1	TRDJ1	ALGDALRTGGYLYTDKLI
TRDV1	TRDJ1	ALGMSHPGSPQDTGGYKDKLI
TRDV1	TRDJ1	ALGQILFSYTDKLI
TRDV1	TRDJ1	ALGEFLTHSTGSLLYTDKLI
TRDV1	TRDJ1	ALGEEGGSENNTDKLI
TRDV1	TRDJ1	ALGEPRSERANTDKLI